This T cell receptor beta chain was captured by sequencing in a study of T-cell memory formation after mild COVID-19. This clonotype showed up many times. The antigen is undetermined. Deletions cut 8 bases from V and 5 bases from J, with 15 bases between. From germline, CDR1 is MNHNY and CDR2 SVGAGI (reference sequence). The CDR3 sequence is 14 residues long. The study's findings and limits: Mainly in CM and EM were contracting CD4+ clones; CD8+ were in EMRA.

TCRdb ran MiXCR on the 5' RACE reads and lists one entry per CDR3 protein. Of more than 120,000 distinct CDR3 sequences in the sample, about 5.5% were seen once. Material: PBMCs or a T cell subset sorted from them (not recorded which). The clonotype was recovered from an adult woman who had mild COVID-19 (a few samples of this study predate the infection). Cell type and time point are not known. The chain is built from TRBV6-6 and TRBJ1-4, with a weak D call TRBD1 (6 bases). The CDR3, as DNA: TGTGCCAGCGGCTCCGGGACACGGAATGAAAAACTGTTTTTT. It encodes CASGSGTRNEKLFF.